This TCR beta chain was sequenced during a study of blood T cell repertoires in COVID-19. The CDR3 length is 13 residues. After removal of 3 bases from V and 7 bases from J, the junction contained 2 bases not matched to a gene. Germline V gene sequence: CDR1 MNHEY, CDR2 SVGAGI. This clone was picked up a small number of times. Profiled with immunoSEQ multiplex PCR; TCRdb holds only in-frame clones, not every one. The sample records some 150,000 clones, just under 90% being singletons. The clonotype comes from a woman between 45 and 65 years old with active or convalescent COVID-19. Sample: peripheral blood. The rearrangement uses TRBV6-5 and TRBJ1-5, with 8 bases aligning to TRBD1. The CDR3 DNA reads TGTGCCAGCAGTTATGGGACAGGCCAGCCCCAGCATTTT. This encodes CASSYGTGQPQHF.